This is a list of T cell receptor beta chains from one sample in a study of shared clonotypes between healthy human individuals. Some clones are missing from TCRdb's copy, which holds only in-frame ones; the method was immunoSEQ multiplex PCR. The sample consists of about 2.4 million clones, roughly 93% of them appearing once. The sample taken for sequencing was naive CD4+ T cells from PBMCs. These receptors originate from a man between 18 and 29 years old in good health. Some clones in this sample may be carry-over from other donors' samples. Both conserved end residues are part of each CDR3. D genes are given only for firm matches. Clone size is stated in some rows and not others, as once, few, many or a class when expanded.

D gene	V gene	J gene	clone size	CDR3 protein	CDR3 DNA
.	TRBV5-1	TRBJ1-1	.	CASSLGARTEGTEAFF	TGCGCCAGCAGCTTGGGGGCCCGGACGGAGGGGACTGAAGCTTTCTTT
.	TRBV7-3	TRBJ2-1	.	CASSSPGLQNNEQFF	TGTGCCAGCAGCTCACCGGGACTCCAAAACAATGAGCAGTTCTTC
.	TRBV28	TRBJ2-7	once	CASSLSGRSSYEQYF	TGTGCCAGCAGTTTATCAGGCAGGAGCTCCTACGAGCAGTACTTC
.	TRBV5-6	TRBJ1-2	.	CASSWGARVESYGYTF	TGTGCCAGCAGCTGGGGGGCGCGGGTTGAAAGCTATGGCTACACCTTC
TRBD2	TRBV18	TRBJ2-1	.	CASSRTSGRAGDEQFF	TGTGCCAGCTCGCGGACTAGCGGGAGGGCTGGTGATGAGCAGTTCTTC
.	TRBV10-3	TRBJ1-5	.	CAIARGRASNQPQHF	TGTGCCATCGCGCGCGGGAGGGCCAGCAATCAGCCCCAGCATTTT
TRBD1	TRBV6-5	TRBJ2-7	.	CASSYPATGAHYEQYF	TGTGCCAGCAGTTACCCTGCGACAGGGGCTCACTACGAGCAGTACTTC
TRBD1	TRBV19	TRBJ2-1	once	CASSMGQGYNEQFF	TGTGCCAGTAGTATGGGACAGGGGTACAATGAGCAGTTCTTC
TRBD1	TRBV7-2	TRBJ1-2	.	CASSLLGQGNGYTF	TGTGCCAGCAGCTTATTGGGACAGGGGAATGGCTACACCTTC
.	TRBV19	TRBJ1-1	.	CASSEHRGLNTEAFF	TGTGCCAGTAGTGAACACCGGGGGTTGAACACTGAAGCTTTCTTT
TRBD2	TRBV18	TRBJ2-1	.	CASSPLLAGIQGGEQFF	TGTGCCAGCTCGCCTCTCCTAGCGGGAATACAAGGGGGTGAGCAGTTCTTC
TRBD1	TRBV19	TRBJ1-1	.	CASSTKQGADTEAFF	TGTGCCAGTAGTACCAAACAGGGGGCGGACACTGAAGCTTTCTTT
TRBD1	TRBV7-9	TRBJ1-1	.	CASSSNQGGEAFF	TGTGCCAGCAGCTCAAACCAGGGGGGAGAAGCTTTCTTT
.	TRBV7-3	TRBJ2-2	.	CASSLNRGTNTGELFF	TGTGCCAGCAGCTTAAACCGGGGTACGAACACCGGGGAGCTGTTTTTT
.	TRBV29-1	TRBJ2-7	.	CSVAVRLETYEQYF	TGCAGCGTTGCTGTGCGACTTGAAACCTACGAGCAGTACTTC
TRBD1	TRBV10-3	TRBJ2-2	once	CAVRGDRDTGELFF	TGTGCCGTCAGGGGGGACAGGGACACCGGGGAGCTGTTTTTT
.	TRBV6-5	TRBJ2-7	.	CASSTGTNYEQYF	TGTGCCAGCAGTACCGGGACGAACTACGAGCAGTACTTC
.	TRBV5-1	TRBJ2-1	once	CASSPLGDPYNEQFF	TGCGCCAGCAGCCCCTTAGGGGACCCCTACAATGAGCAGTTCTTC
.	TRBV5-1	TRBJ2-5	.	CASSSILRGKEETQYF	TGCGCCAGCAGCTCGATTTTACGGGGAAAGGAAGAGACCCAGTACTTC
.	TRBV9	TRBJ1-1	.	CASSLGSNTEAFF	TGTGCCAGCAGCTTAGGGTCGAACACTGAAGCTTTCTTT
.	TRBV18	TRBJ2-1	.	CASSPGTSHEQFF	TGTGCCAGCTCACCTGGAACTAGTCATGAGCAGTTCTTC
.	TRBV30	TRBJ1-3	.	CAWSLGEGRRSGNTIYF	TGTGCCTGGAGTCTAGGGGAGGGCAGACGCTCTGGAAACACCATATATTTT
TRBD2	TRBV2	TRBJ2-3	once	CARGTSGSDTQYF	TGTGCCAGAGGGACTAGCGGGTCAGATACGCAGTATTTT
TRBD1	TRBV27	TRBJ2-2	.	CASSGDRGRGELFF	TGTGCCAGCAGCGGTGACAGGGGGCGCGGGGAGCTGTTTTTT
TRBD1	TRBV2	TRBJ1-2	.	CASSEREGASGYTF	TGTGCCAGCAGTGAGAGAGAGGGGGCGTCTGGCTACACCTTC
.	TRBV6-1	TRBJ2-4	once	CASSGSDTLAKNIQYF	TGTGCCAGCAGTGGATCAGACACTTTAGCCAAAAACATTCAGTACTTC